This entry describes one TCR beta chain. Many counts were recorded for this clonotype. Its antigen is currently not known. Nothing much larger sits one base from this clone, and base qualities are not available. The germline V gene provides CDR1 SGHTA and CDR2 FQGTGA. Its CDR3 holds 19 amino acids, cysteine through phenylalanine. Only the CDR3 part of the read is kept: 57 bases, read in frame from the first base. Cut back by 0 bases and 6 bases, the V and J ends lie 24 bases apart. The library was obtained by 5' RACE. The listed sequencing device is NextSeq 500. The TCR library protocol attached a unique molecular identifier to each TCR cDNA molecule to allow correction of PCR and sequencing errors. As for the authors' bioinformatics: TCR identification, UMI-based error correction and CDR3 extraction were all carried out with Decombinator tools. TCRs above a frequency of 2 per 1,000, corresponding to the top 1% of the tumor frequency distribution, were defined as expanded. Renyi diversity was computed with the R vegan package after each repertoire had been subsampled 100 times to 5,000 TCRs. To build CDR3 similarity networks, amino acid triplet string-kernel similarity was used, and CDR3s were connected when their pairwise similarity was above 0.82. TCRdb took the public reads, trimmed them with fastp at Q25, ran MiXCR for clone calling and kept in-frame beta chains. Every entry covers one CDR3 protein and lists the most common genes and DNA from its rows. It is TCRdb's table, rather than the study itself, that gives the V and J calls and clone size. This sample comprises more than 30,000 distinct CDR3 sequences, around 5.8% of them detected only once. 11% of the sample is held by the ten biggest clonotypes.

This entry is derived from a study of spatial heterogeneity in lung cancer (dated by TCRdb to between 2018 and 2020). For context, the study as a whole: Beta-chain transcripts were consistently detected in greater numbers than alpha-chain transcripts, which likely reflects a higher abundance of beta-chain transcripts. Both alpha and beta chains were TCR-sequenced in hundreds of tumor regions, around 65 matched nontumor lung samples and around 50 PBMC samples obtained at surgery. In the raw uncorrected reads, each unique combination of TCR and UMI appeared more than ten times on average. In non-small cell lung cancer, the study quantitatively compared TCR alpha and beta repertoires across several tumor regions, matched nontumor lung, and blood. The study linked features of the TCR repertoire to counts of nonsynonymous mutations, which were determined by whole-exome sequencing of tumor tissue.

General conclusions and limits of the study: Confirming at a functional level the hypothesis that regional TCRs recognize regional mutations was considered to require additional single-cell paired TCR alpha and beta sequencing. Ubiquitous expanded tumor TCRs were found in blood more often at tumor resection than at routine follow-up.

The time point label, read with the paper, signifies: sample taken at primary tumor resection. Whole RNA extracted from tumor and nontumor lung tissue, or from cryopreserved PBMC samples, was used for TCR sequencing without cell sorting. Samples were obtained from 72 patients with early-stage, untreated non-small cell lung cancer from the lung TRACERx cohort. Patients were selected for TCR sequencing only if sufficient RNA was available from at least two tumor regions. The chain joins TRBV7-3 to TRBJ1-5, with the D gene not confidently named. The clonotype comes from a male donor with early-stage non-small cell lung cancer. The sample consisted of PBMCs, taken at surgery. In nucleotides, the sequence is TGTGCCAGCAGCTTAACGGGATGGTACCCGACGAATCCGGGTCAGCCCCAGCATTTT. This yields the protein CASSLTGWYPTNPGQPQHF.